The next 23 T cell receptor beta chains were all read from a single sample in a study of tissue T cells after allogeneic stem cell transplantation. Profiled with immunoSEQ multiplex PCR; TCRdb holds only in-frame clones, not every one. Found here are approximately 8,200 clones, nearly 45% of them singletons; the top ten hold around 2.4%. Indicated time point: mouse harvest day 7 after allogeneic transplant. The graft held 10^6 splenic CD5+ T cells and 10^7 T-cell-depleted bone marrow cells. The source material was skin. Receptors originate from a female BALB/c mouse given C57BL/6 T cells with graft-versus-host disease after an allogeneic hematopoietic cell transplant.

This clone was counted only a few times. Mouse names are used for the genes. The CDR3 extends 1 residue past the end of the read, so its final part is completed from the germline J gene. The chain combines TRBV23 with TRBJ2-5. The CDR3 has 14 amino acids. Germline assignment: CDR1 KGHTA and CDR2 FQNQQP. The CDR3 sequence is CSSSQLHYQDTQYF. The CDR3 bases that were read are TGCTCCAGCAGTCAATTGCATTACCAAGACACCCAGTAC.

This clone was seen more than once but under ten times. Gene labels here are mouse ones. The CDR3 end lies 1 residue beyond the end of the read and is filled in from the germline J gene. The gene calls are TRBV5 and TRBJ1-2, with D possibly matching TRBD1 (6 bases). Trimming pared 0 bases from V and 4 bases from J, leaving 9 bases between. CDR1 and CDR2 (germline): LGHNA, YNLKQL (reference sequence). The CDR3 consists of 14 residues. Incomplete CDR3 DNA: TGTGCCAGCAGCCAAGACAGGGGTGGCTCCGACTACACC. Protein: CASSQDRGGSDYT. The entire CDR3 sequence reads CASSQDRGGSDYTF.

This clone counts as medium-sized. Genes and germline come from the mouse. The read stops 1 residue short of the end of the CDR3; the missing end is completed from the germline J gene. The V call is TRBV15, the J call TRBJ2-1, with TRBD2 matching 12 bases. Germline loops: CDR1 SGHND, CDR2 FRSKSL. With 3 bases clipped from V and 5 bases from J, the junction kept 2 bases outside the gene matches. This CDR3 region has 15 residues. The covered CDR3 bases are TGTGCCAGCAGTTTTAGGGACTGGGGGGATGCTGAGCAGTTC. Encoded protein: CASSFRDWGDAEQF. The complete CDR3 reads CASSFRDWGDAEQFF.

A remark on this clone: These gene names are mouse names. CDR3 DNA (partial): TGTGCCTGGAGTCTCGGTGGGACTAGTCAAAACACCTTGTAC. Amino acid sequence: CAWSLGGTSQNTLY. The entire CDR3 sequence reads CAWSLGGTSQNTLYF. The gene calls are TRBV31 and TRBJ2-4; D is perhaps TRBD2 (6 bases). Read data end 1 residue before the CDR3 end; the end is taken from the germline J gene. CDR3 size: 15 residues. V was clipped by 0 bases and J by 0 bases, with 10 bases between them. The germline CDR1 and CDR2 sequences are GKSSPN and SITVG.

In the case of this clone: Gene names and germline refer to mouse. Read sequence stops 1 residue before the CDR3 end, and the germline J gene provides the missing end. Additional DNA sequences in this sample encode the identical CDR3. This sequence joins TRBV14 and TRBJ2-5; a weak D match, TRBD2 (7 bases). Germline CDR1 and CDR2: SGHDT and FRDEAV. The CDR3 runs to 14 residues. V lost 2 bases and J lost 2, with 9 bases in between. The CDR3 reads CASSFRGGQDTQYF. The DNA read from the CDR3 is TGTGCCAGCAGTTTTAGGGGGGGCCAAGACACCCAGTAC. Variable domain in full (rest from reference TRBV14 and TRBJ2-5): EAGVTQSPRYAVLQEGQAVSFWCDPISGHDTLYWYQQPRDQGPQLLVYFRDEAVIDNSQLPSDRFSAVRPKGTNSTLKIQSAKQGDTATYLCASSFRGGQDTQYFGPGTRLLVL.

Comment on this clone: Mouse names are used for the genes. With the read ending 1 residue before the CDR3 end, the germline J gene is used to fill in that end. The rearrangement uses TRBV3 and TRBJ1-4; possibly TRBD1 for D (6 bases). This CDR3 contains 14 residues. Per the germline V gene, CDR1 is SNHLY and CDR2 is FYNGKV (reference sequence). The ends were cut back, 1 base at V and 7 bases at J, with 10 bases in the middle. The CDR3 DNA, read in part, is TGTGCCAGCAGCTTAGGGGGGGCGCGCGAAAGATTATTT. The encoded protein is CASSLGGARERLF. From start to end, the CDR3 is CASSLGGARERLFF.

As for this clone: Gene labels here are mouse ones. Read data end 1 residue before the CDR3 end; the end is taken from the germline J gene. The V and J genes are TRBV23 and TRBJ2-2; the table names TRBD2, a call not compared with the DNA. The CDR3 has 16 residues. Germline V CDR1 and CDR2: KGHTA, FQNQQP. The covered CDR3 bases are TGCTCCAGCAGTCAAAGACTGGGGGCAAACACCGGGCAGCTCTAC. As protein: CSSSQRLGANTGQLY. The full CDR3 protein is CSSSQRLGANTGQLYF.

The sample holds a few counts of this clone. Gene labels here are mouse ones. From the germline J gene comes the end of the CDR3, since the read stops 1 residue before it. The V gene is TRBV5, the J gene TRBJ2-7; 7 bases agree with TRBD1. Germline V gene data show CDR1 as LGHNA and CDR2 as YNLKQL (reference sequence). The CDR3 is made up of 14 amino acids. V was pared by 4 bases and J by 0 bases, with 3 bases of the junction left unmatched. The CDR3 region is CASSLRGSSYEQYF. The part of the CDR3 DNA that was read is TGTGCCAGCAGCCTCAGGGGGAGCTCCTATGAACAGTAC.

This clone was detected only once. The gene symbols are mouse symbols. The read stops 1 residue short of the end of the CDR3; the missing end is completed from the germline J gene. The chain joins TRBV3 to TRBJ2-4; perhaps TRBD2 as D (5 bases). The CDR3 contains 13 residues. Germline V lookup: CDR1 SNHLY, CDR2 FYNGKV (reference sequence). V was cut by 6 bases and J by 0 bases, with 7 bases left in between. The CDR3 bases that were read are TGTGCCAGCAGACTGGCTAGTCAAAACACCTTGTAC. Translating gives CASRLASQNTLY. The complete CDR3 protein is CASRLASQNTLYF.

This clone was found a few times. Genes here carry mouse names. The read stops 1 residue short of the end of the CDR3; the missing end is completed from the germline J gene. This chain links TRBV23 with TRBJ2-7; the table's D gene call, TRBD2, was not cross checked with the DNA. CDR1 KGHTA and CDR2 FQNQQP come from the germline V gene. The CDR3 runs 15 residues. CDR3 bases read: TGCTCCAGCAGCGGACTGGGGGGGGACTCCTATGAACAGTAC. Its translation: CSSSGLGGDSYEQY. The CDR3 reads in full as CSSSGLGGDSYEQYF.

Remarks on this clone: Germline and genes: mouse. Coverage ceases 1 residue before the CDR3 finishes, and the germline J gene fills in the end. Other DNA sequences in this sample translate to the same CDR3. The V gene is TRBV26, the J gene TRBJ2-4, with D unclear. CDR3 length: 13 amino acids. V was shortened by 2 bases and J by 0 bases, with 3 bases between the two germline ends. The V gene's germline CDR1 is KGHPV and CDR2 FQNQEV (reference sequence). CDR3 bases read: TGTGCCAGCAGTCTGGGGAGTCAAAACACCTTGTAC. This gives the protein CASSLGSQNTLY. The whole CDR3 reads CASSLGSQNTLYF.

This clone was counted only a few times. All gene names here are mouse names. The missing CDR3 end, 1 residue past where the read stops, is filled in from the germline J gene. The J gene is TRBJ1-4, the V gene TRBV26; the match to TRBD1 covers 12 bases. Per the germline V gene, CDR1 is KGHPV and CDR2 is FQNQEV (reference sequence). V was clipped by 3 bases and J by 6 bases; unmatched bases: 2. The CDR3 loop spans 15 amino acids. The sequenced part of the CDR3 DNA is TGTGCCAGCAGTCTTGGGACAGGGGGCGACGAAAGATTATTT. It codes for CASSLGTGGDERLF. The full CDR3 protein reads CASSLGTGGDERLFF.

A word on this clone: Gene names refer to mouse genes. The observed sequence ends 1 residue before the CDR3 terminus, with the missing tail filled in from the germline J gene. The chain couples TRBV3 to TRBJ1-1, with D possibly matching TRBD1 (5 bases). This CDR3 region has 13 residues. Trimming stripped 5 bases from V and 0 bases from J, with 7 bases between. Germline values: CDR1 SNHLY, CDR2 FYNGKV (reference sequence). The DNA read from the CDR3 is TGTGCCAGCAGCCAGGGCCAGAACACAGAAGTCTTC. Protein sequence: CASSQGQNTEVF. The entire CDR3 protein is CASSQGQNTEVFF.

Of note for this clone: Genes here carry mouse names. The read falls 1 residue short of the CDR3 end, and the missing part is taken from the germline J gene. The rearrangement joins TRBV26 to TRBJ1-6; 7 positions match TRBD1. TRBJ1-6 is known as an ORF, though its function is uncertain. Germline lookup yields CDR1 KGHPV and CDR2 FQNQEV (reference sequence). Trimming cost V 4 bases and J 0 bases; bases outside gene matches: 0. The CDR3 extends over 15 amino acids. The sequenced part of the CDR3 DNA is TGTGCCAGCAGTCGGGACAGTTCCTATAATTCGCCCCTCTAC. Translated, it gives CASSRDSSYNSPLY. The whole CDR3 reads CASSRDSSYNSPLYF.

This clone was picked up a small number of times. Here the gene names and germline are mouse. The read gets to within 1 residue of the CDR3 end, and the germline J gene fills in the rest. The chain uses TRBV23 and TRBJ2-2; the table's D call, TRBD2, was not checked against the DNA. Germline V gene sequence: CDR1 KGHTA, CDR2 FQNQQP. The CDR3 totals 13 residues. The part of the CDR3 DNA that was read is TGCTCCAGCGGGGGGGGCGGCACCGGGCAGCTCTAC. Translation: CSSGGGGTGQLY. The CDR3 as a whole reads CSSGGGGTGQLYF.

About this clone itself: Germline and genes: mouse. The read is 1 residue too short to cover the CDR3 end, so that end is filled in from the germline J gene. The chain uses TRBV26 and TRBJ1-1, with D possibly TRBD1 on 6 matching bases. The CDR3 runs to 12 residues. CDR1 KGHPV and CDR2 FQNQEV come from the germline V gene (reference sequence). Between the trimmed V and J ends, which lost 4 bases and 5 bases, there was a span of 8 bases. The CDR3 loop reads CASSRGQTEVFF. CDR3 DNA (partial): TGTGCCAGCAGTCGCGGACAGACAGAAGTCTTC.

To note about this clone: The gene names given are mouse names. CDR3 region: CASSRDWGNTGQLYF. CDR3 DNA, as far as it was read: TGTGCCAGCAGTCGGGACTGGGGAAACACCGGGCAGCTCTAC. The V call is TRBV3, the J call TRBJ2-2, with TRBD2 matching 10 bases. With the read ending 1 residue before the CDR3 end, the germline J gene is used to fill in that end. The V gene's germline CDR1 is SNHLY and CDR2 FYNGKV (reference sequence). This CDR3 contains 15 residues. Trimming at V came to 6 bases and at J to 1 base, leaving 2 bases not matched to a gene.

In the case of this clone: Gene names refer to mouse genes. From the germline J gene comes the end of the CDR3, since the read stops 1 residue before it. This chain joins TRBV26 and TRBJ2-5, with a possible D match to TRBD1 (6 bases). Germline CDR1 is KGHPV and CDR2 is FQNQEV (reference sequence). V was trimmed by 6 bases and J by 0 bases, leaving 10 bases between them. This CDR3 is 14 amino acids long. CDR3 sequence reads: CASRTGFNQDTQYF. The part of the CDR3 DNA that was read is TGTGCCAGCAGAACAGGGTTTAACCAAGACACCCAGTAC.

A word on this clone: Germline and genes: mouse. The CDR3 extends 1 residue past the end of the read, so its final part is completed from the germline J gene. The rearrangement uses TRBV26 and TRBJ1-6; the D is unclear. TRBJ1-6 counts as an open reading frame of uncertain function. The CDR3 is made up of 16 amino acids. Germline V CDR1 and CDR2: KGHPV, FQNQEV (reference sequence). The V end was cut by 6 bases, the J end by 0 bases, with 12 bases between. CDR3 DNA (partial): TGTGCCAGCAGAAAGCCCGTTAATTCCTATAATTCGCCCCTCTAC. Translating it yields CASRKPVNSYNSPLY. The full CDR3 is CASRKPVNSYNSPLYF.

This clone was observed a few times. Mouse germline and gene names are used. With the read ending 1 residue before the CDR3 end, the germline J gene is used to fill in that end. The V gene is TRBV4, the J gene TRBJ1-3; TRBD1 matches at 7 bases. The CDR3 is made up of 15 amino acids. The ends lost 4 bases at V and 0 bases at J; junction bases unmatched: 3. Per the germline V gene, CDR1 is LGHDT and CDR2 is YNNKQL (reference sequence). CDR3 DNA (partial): TGTGCCAGCAGCTCGGGACAGTATTCTGGAAATACGCTCTAT. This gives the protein CASSSGQYSGNTLY. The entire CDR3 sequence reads CASSSGQYSGNTLYF.

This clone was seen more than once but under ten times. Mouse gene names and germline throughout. CDR3 amino acids: CASSSQGHSDYTF. The CDR3 bases that were read are TGTGCCAGCAGCTCACAGGGACACTCCGACTACACC. This rearrangement joins TRBV3 to TRBJ1-2; the D gene is possibly TRBD1 (6 bases). The missing CDR3 end, 1 residue past where the read stops, is filled in from the germline J gene. V was shortened by 4 bases and J by 3 bases, with 9 bases between the two germline ends. Per the germline V gene, CDR1 is SNHLY and CDR2 is FYNGKV (reference sequence). The CDR3 consists of 13 residues.

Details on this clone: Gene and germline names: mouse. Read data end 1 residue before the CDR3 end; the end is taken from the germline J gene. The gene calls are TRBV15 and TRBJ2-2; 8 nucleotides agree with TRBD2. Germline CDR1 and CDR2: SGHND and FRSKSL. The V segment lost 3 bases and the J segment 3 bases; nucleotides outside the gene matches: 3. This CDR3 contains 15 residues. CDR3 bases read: TGTGCCAGCAGTTTGGGGGGGCGTTACACCGGGCAGCTCTAC. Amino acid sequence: CASSLGGRYTGQLY. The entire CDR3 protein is CASSLGGRYTGQLYF. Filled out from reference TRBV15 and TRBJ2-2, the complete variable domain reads DAGVTQTPRHEVAEKGQTIILKCEPVSGHNDLFWYRQTKIQGLELLSYFRSKSLMEDGGAFKDRFKAEMLNSSFSTLKIQPTEPKDSAVYLCASSLGGRYTGQLYFGEGSKLTVL.

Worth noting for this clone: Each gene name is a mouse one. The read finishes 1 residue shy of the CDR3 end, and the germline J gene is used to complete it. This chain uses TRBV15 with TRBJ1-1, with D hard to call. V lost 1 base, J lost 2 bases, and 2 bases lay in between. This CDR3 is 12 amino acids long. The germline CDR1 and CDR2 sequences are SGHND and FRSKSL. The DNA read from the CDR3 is TGTGCCAGCAGTTTAGGCAACACAGAAGTCTTC. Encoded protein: CASSLGNTEVF. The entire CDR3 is CASSLGNTEVFF.